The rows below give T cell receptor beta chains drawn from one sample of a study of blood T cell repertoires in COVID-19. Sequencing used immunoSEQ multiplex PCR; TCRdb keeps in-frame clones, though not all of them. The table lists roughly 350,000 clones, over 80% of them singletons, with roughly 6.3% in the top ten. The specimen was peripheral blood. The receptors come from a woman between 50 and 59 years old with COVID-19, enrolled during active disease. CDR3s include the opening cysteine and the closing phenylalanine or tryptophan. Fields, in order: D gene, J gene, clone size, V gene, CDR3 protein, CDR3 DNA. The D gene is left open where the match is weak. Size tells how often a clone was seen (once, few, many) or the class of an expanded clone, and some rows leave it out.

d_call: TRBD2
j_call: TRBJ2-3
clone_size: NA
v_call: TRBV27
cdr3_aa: CASTPVVASGWTDTQYF
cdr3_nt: TGTGCCAGCACTCCGGTTGTGGCTAGCGGGTGGACAGATACGCAGTATTTT

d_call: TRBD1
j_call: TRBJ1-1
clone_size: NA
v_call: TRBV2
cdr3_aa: CASTGQGGTEAFF
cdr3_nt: TGTGCCAGCACTGGACAGGGCGGCACTGAAGCTTTCTTT

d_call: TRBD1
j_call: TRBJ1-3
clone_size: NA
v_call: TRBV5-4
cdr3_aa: CASSLDRALSGNTIYF
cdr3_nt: TGTGCCAGCAGCTTAGACAGGGCCCTCTCTGGAAACACCATATATTTT

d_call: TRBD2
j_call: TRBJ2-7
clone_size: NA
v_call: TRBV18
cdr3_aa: CASSPPSLAGGSYEQYF
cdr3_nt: TGTGCCAGCTCACCACCAAGTCTAGCGGGAGGCTCCTACGAGCAGTACTTC

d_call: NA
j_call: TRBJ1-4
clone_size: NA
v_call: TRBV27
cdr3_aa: CASSPGQSNNEKLFF
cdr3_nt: TGTGCCAGCAGTCCAGGCCAATCTAATAATGAAAAACTGTTTTTT

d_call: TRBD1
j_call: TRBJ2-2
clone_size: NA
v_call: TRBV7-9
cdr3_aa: CASSLSTGGGTGELFF
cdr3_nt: TGTGCCAGCAGCTTGTCGACAGGGGGCGGCACCGGGGAGCTGTTTTTT

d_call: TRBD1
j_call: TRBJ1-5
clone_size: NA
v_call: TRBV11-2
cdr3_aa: CASGTGGKNQPQHF
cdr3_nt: TGTGCCAGCGGGACAGGGGGCAAGAATCAGCCCCAGCATTTT

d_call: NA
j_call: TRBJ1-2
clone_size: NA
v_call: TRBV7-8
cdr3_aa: CASSLDYWGQIYTF
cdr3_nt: TGTGCCAGCAGCTTAGATTACTGGGGACAAATCTACACCTTC

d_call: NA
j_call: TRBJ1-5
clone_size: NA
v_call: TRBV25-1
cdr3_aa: CASSDPRSNQPQHF
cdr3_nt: TGTGCCAGCAGTGATCCCCGTAGCAATCAGCCCCAGCATTTT

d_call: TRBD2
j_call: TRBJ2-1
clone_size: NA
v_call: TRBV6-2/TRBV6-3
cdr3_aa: CASSPGGEQFF
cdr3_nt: TGTGCCAGCAGCCCCGGGGGGGAGCAGTTCTTC

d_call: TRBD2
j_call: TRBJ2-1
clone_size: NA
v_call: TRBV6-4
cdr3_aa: CASSSRGLAGGPSSYNEQFF
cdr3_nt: TGTGCCAGCAGCAGCCGCGGACTAGCGGGAGGGCCGAGCTCCTACAATGAGCAGTTCTTC

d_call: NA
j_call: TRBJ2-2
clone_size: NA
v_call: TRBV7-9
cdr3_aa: CASSTRGSGGELFF
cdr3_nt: TGTGCCAGCAGCACCAGGGGTTCCGGCGGGGAGCTGTTTTTT

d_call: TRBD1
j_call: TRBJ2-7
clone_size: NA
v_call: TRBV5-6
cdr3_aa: CASSGRQGVTYEQYF
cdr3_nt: TGTGCCAGCAGCGGAAGACAGGGGGTGACATACGAGCAGTACTTC

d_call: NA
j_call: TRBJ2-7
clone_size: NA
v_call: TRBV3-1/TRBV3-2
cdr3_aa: CASSQDWAGGTYEQYF
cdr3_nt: TGTGCCAGCAGCCAAGATTGGGCAGGGGGGACCTACGAGCAGTACTTC

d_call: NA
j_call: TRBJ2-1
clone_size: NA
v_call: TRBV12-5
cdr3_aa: CASGPGGEIYNEQFF
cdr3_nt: TGTGCTAGTGGTCCCGGGGGAGAGATCTACAATGAGCAGTTCTTC

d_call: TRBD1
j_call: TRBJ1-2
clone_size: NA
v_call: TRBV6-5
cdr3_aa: CASTGRGHGYTF
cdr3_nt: TGTGCCAGCACGGGCAGGGGGCACGGCTACACCTTC

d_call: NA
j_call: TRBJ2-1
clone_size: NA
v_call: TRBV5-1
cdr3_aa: CASSLTLSGSSSEQFF
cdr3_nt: TGCGCCAGCAGCTTGACTCTATCCGGGAGCTCTAGTGAGCAGTTCTTC

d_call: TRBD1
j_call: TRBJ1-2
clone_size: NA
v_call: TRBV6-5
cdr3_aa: CASSRDRPVYGYTF
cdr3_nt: TGTGCCAGCAGTCGGGACAGACCCGTCTATGGCTACACCTTC

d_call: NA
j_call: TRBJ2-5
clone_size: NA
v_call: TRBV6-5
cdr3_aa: CAVLRETQYF
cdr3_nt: TGTGCCGTGCTGAGGGAGACCCAGTACTTC

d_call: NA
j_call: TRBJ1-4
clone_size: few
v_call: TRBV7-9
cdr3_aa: CASSLARSSATNEKLFF
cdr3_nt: TGTGCCAGCAGCTTAGCGCGGTCCTCTGCAACTAATGAAAAACTGTTTTTT

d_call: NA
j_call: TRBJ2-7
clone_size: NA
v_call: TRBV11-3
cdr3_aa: CASSLDGQTYEQYF
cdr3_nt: TGTGCCAGCAGCTTAGATGGACAGACCTACGAGCAGTACTTC

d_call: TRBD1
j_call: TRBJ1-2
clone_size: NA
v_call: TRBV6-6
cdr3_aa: CASSRITRTGRNYGYTF
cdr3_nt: TGTGCCAGCAGTCGAATTACGAGGACAGGGAGGAACTATGGCTACACCTTC

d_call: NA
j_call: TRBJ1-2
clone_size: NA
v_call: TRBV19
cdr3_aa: CASSGSSADYGYTF
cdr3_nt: TGTGCCAGTAGTGGTAGTTCCGCCGACTATGGCTACACCTTC

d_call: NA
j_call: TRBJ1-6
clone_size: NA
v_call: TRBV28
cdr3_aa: CASSATADSNSPLHF
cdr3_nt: TGTGCCAGCAGTGCGACAGCAGATTCTAATTCACCCCTCCACTTT

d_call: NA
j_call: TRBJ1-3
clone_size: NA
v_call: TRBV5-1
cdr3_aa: CASSLGGGNTIYF
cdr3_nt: TGCGCCAGCAGCTTAGGCGGTGGAAACACCATATATTTT

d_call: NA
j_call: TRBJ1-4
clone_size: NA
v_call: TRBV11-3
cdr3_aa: CASSHRAATNEKLFF
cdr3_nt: TGTGCCAGCAGTCACAGGGCCGCAACTAATGAAAAACTGTTTTTT

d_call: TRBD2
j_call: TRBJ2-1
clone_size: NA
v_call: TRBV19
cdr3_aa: CASSSGPGLAGPYNEQFF
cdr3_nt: TGTGCCAGTAGTTCAGGACCGGGACTAGCGGGACCCTACAATGAGCAGTTCTTC

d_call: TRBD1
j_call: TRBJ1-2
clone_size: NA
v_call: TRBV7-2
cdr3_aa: CASSLDRGLSGYGYTF
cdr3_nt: TGTGCCAGCAGCTTAGACAGGGGGCTAAGCGGCTATGGCTACACCTTC

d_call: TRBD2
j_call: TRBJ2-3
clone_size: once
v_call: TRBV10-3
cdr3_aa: CAISPGRAGSTDTQYF
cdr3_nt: TGTGCCATCAGCCCCGGGAGGGCGGGATCCACAGATACGCAGTATTTT

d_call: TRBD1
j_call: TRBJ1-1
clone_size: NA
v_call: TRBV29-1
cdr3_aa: CSVNRGTAAFF
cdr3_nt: TGCAGCGTTAACAGGGGCACGGCAGCTTTCTTT

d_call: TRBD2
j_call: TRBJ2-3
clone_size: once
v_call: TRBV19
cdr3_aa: CASSLLAATDTQYF
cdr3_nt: TGTGCCAGTAGTTTACTAGCGGCAACAGATACGCAGTATTTT

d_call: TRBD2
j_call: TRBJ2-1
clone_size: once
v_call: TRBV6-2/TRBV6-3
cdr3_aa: CASSQGGGRANEQFF
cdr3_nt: TGTGCCAGCAGCCAAGGGGGCGGGAGGGCCAATGAGCAGTTCTTC

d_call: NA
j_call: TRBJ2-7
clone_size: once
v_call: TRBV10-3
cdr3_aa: CAISGGLSEQYF
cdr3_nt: TGTGCCATCAGTGGTGGCCTCAGCGAGCAGTACTTC

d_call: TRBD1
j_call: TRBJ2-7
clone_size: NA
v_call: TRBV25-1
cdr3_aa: CASSDPFNRGRNEQYF
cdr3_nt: TGTGCCAGCAGTGACCCCTTCAACAGGGGGCGGAACGAGCAGTACTTC

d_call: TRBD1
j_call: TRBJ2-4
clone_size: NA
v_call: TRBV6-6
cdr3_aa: CASRGTGEAKNIQYF
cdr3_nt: TGTGCCAGCAGAGGGACAGGAGAAGCCAAAAACATTCAGTACTTC

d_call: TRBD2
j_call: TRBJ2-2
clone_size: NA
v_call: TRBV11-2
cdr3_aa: CASSPLQREGPPGELFF
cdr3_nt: TGTGCCAGCAGCCCCCTGCAGCGGGAGGGTCCACCCGGGGAGCTGTTTTTT